The clone carrying this TCR beta chain was detected only once. The target antigen is unknown. The data are from a study of Tregs in tolerant kidney transplant recipients. Study-wide points: Tregs expanded with activated donor B cells seemed most donor-specific.

Unstimulated Tregs (CD4+CD25+CD127-) and CD4+CD25- non-Tregs were sorted from PBMCs. Profiled with immunoSEQ multiplex PCR; TCRdb holds only in-frame clones, not every one. The top ten hold over 0.5% of the sample, which has some 240,000 clones, more than 65% seen once. CDR1 and CDR2 from the germline V gene are SQVTM and ANQGSEA. The CDR3 loop spans 12 amino acids. Unmatched junction bases numbered 2, after V lost 5 bases and J lost 3 bases. The receptor was derived from a human donor in good health. V is TRBV29-1 and J is TRBJ1-2, with 8 bases fitting TRBD1. The sample comprised CD4+ T cells from blood. This CDR3 reads CSVPQGDYGYTF. CDR3 nucleotides: TGCAGCGTTCCACAGGGGGACTATGGCTACACCTTC. The full variable domain, completed using reference TRBV29-1 and TRBJ1-2, is SAVISQKPSRDICQRGTSLTIQCQVDSQVTMMFWYRQQPGQSLTLIATANQGSEATYESGFVIDKFPISRPNLTFSTLTVSNMSPEDSSIYLCSVPQGDYGYTFGSGTRLTVV.